These 32 T cell receptor beta chains were all obtained from the same sample, sequenced in a study of response to subunit inactivated influenza vaccine. TCRdb processed the RT-PCR reads anew with MiXCR; each CDR3 protein has one entry. The sample holds 750,000 to 850,000 distinct CDR3 sequences, approximately 17% seen once. Sequences were derived from PBMCs from blood, sampled approximately 5 days after vaccination. These receptors were collected from a man in his fifties who received an inactivated influenza vaccine.

The rearrangement uses TRBV10-3 and TRBJ2-3; D unresolved. This CDR3 is 12 amino acids long. Per the germline V gene, CDR1 is ENHRY and CDR2 is SYGVKD. The V gene lost 3 bases and the J gene lost 4 bases, with 5 bases spanning the gap. CDR3 DNA sequence: TGTGCCATCAGTGACAGTTCAGATACGCAGTATTTT. Translated: CAISDSSDTQYF.

This clonotype has more than one count but fewer than ten. CDR3 sequence (DNA): TGTGCCAGCAGCTTTGGAAGGGTGGATGGCTACACCTTC. Its protein product is CASSFGRVDGYTF. The chain combines TRBV5-8 with TRBJ1-2; D call uncertain. The length of the CDR3 is 13 residues. Germline V CDR1 and CDR2: SGHTS, YDEGEE. The V end was cut by 2 bases, the J end by 6 bases, with 11 bases between.

In nucleotides, the CDR3 is TGCAGTGCTAGAGGTGGCGGGGAGACCTACAATGAGCAGTTCTTC. It specifies CSARGGGETYNEQFF. V and J are TRBV20-1 and TRBJ2-1; tentatively, D is TRBD2 (6 bases). V lost 1 base and J 2 bases, leaving 12 bases between the germline ends. CDR3 length: 15 residues. Germline V gives CDR1 DFQATT, CDR2 SNEGSKA (reference sequence).

This clonotype came up a few times. The chain recombines TRBV27 with TRBJ2-5; 14 bases are a match to TRBD2. J gave up 3 bases and V 5 bases, and 5 bases lay outside the gene matches. The V gene's germline CDR1 is MNHEY and CDR2 SMNVEV (reference sequence). The CDR3 totals 16 residues. The CDR3 sequence: CASSRPGLAGEETQYF. CDR3 in DNA: TGTGCCAGCAGTAGGCCGGGACTAGCGGGGGAAGAGACCCAGTACTTC.

This clonotype came up a few times. The gene calls are TRBV4-2 and TRBJ1-5; D remains ambiguous. The ends were cut back, 1 base at V and 1 base at J, with 5 bases in the middle. The CDR3 has 14 residues. In germline, CDR1 is LGHNA, CDR2 YNFKEQ. The CDR3 reads CASSQAKSNQPQHF. In nucleotides, the CDR3 is TGTGCCAGCAGCCAAGCTAAGAGCAATCAGCCCCAGCATTTT.

This clonotype has only a few counts. V is TRBV12-3 or TRBV12-4 and J is TRBJ2-4; D ambiguous. The length of the CDR3 is 15 residues. V was pared by 1 base and J by 6 bases, with 13 bases between. The CDR3 DNA reads TGTGCCAGCAGTTTAGGGTTGTCAGAAGCAAACATTCAGTACTTC. It codes for CASSLGLSEANIQYF.

This clonotype showed up just a few times. The chain has TRBV6-1 and TRBJ2-5; 12 nucleotides agree with TRBD2. The trim removed 6 bases at V and 0 bases at J, leaving 8 bases unmatched. This CDR3 region has 17 residues. Germline V lookup: CDR1 MNHNS, CDR2 SASEGT. The chain's CDR3 is CASSLGTSGSYQETQYF. The CDR3, as DNA: TGTGCCAGCAGCCTAGGGACTAGCGGGTCGTACCAAGAGACCCAGTACTTC.

This chain links TRBV7-2 with TRBJ2-7, with D possibly TRBD1 on 6 matching bases. CDR1 and CDR2 from the germline V gene are SGHTA and FQGNSA. Trimming took off 5 bases at V and 5 bases at J, with 16 bases between the two ends. CDR3 length equals 14 residues. Written as DNA, the CDR3 is TGTGCCAGCAGCACCGCCTTACAGGGAAACGAGCAGTACTTC. This sequence encodes CASSTALQGNEQYF.

The chain joins TRBV4-3 to TRBJ2-5; 8 bases match TRBD2. Germline V gene data show CDR1 as LGHNA and CDR2 as YSLEER. The CDR3 loop spans 15 amino acids. V was pared by 5 bases and J by 4 bases, with 9 bases of the junction left unmatched. The CDR3 DNA sequence: TGCGCCAGCAGCAGATCGGGGGGGGTAGGAGAGACCCAGTACTTC. This codes for CASSRSGGVGETQYF.

This clonotype was seen only a few times. The rearrangement joins TRBV2 to TRBJ2-7, with 14 bases that match TRBD2. The ends lost 6 bases at V and 4 bases at J; junction bases unmatched: 8. The CDR3 is 16 residues long. Germline V gene sequence: CDR1 SNHLY, CDR2 FYNNEI. CDR3 loop: CASSQTSGRAWYEQYF. The DNA for the CDR3 is TGTGCCAGCAGCCAGACTAGCGGGAGGGCGTGGTACGAGCAGTACTTC.

Regarding this clonotype: Sequence at one end of the junction differs from germline and may be a read error. The chain links TRBV28 to TRBJ2-7, with 7 bases identical to TRBD2. CDR1 is MDHEN, CDR2 SYDVKM, per germline. The CDR3 has 12 amino acids. In nucleotides, the CDR3 is TGTGCCAGCAAGGGCTTCCAGGGAGGGATGAACTTC. It encodes CASKGFQGGMNF.

This chain joins TRBV28 and TRBJ1-1; D is unclear. V was cut by 5 bases and J by 3 bases, with 10 bases left in between. Germline V CDR1 and CDR2: MDHEN, SYDVKM. The CDR3 has 13 residues. CDR3: CASSPILDTEAFF. As DNA, the CDR3 is TGTGCCAGCAGTCCTATTCTTGACACTGAAGCTTTCTTT.

This clonotype was observed a handful of times. V is TRBV5-6 and J is TRBJ2-7; D gene unclear. The CDR3 sequence is 14 residues long. Germline-derived CDR1 and CDR2 are SGHDT and YYEEEE. Trimming left V 4 bases short and J 5 bases short, with 16 bases between. In nucleotides, the CDR3 is TGTGCCAGCAGCAAGGGTCCGCCCATGGACGAGCAGTACTTC. Its protein product is CASSKGPPMDEQYF.

The DNA of the CDR3 is TGCAGTGCTAGAGATGGGGGGCTAAAGTCAAACAATGAGCAGTTCTTC. This gives the protein CSARDGGLKSNNEQFF. The chain employs TRBV20-1 and TRBJ2-1; D may be TRBD1 or TRBD2 (6 bases each). This CDR3 is built from 16 residues. V shed 0 bases and J shed 5 bases, with 17 bases lying between them. Germline V lookup: CDR1 DFQATT, CDR2 SNEGSKA (reference sequence).

The chain uses TRBV10-3 and TRBJ1-2, with D uncertain. With 4 bases removed from V and 3 bases from J, the gap between germline ends came to 6 bases. Germline-derived CDR1 and CDR2 are ENHRY and SYGVKD. There are 12 residues in the CDR3. CDR3 sequence: CAISVDDYGYTF. The CDR3 DNA reads as TGTGCCATCAGTGTAGATGACTATGGCTACACCTTC.

The chain joins TRBV20-1 to TRBJ2-7; 11 nucleotides align to TRBD2. Germline-derived CDR1 and CDR2 are DFQATT and SNEGSKA (reference sequence). The CDR3 consists of 14 residues. The junction had 2 bases not matched to a gene; V was cut back by 0 bases and J by 4 bases. For the CDR3, the DNA is TGCAGTGCTAGAGAGACTAGCGGGAATTACGAGCAGTACTTC. Protein product: CSARETSGNYEQYF.

The chain combines TRBV7-6 with TRBJ1-4; D may be TRBD1 (6 bases). The CDR3 has 14 residues. Trimming took off 1 base at V and 10 bases at J, with 13 bases between the two ends. CDR1 is SGHVS and CDR2 is FNYEAQ in the germline V gene. CDR3 nucleotides: TGTGCCAGCAGCTTAGGGGGGCCTTCGGGAAAACTGTTTTTT. It yields the protein CASSLGGPSGKLFF.

The table lists this clonotype with a few counts. This rearrangement joins TRBV29-1 to TRBJ2-5; D gene ambiguous. The CDR3 has 13 amino acids. The V gene lost 4 bases and the J gene lost 2 bases, with 11 bases spanning the gap. Germline values: CDR1 SQVTM, CDR2 ANQGSEA. The CDR3 spells CSVGAWGQETQYF. CDR3 DNA: TGCAGCGTTGGGGCCTGGGGTCAAGAGACCCAGTACTTC.

V usage is TRBV7-2 and J usage is TRBJ2-3, with TRBD2 matching over 10 bases. The ends lost 2 bases at V and 2 bases at J; junction bases unmatched: 4. Germline assignment: CDR1 SGHTA and CDR2 FQGNSA. The CDR3 covers 16 residues. CDR3 in amino acids: CASSLYSGGVTDTQYF. DNA for the CDR3: TGTGCCAGCAGCTTATACAGCGGGGGGGTCACAGATACGCAGTATTTT.

This clonotype was detected only a few times. V usage is TRBV15 and J usage is TRBJ2-3, with 10 bases lining up with TRBD1. The CDR3 runs to 13 residues. Trimming removed 11 bases from V and 1 base from J; junction bases left unmatched: 3. CDR1 and CDR2 (germline): LNHNV, YYDKDF (reference sequence). CDR3 region: CASGTGGTDTQYF. The CDR3 bases are TGTGCCTCCGGGACAGGGGGCACAGATACGCAGTATTTT. Full variable domain (remainder filled in from reference TRBV15 and TRBJ2-3): DAMVIQNPRYQVTQFGKPVTLSCSQTLNHNVMYWYQQKSSQAPKLLFHYYDKDFNNEADTPDNFQSRRPNTSFCFLDIRSPGLGDTAMYLCASGTGGTDTQYFGPGTRLTVL.

The V gene is TRBV6-1, the J gene TRBJ2-5; D gene uncertain. Trimming removed 6 bases at V and 1 base at J, with 18 bases between. The CDR3 has 16 residues. Germline CDR1 reads MNHNS; CDR2 reads SASEGT. CDR3 region: CASSSLDASLQETQYF. The CDR3 coding sequence is TGTGCCAGCAGCTCGCTAGACGCTTCCCTCCAAGAGACCCAGTACTTC.

This clonotype was seen a few times. The rearrangement links TRBV27 to TRBJ2-7; D gene ambiguous. Germline-derived CDR1 and CDR2 are MNHEY and SMNVEV (reference sequence). V lost 2 bases to trimming and J lost 4 bases, with 9 bases between them. CDR3 length: 13 amino acids. The CDR3 is CASSLHVRYEQYF. For the CDR3, the DNA is TGTGCCAGCAGTTTACATGTGAGGTACGAGCAGTACTTC.

This rearrangement joins TRBV28 to TRBJ2-1; D possibly uses TRBD1 or TRBD2 (5 bases each). V was pared by 6 bases and J by 0 bases, with 15 bases between. The CDR3 spans 16 residues. Germline V gives CDR1 MDHEN, CDR2 SYDVKM. The CDR3 bases are TGTGCCAGCAGCATGGGACGCGCGAGCTCCTACAATGAGCAGTTCTTC. It specifies CASSMGRASSYNEQFF.

The rearrangement joins TRBV23-1 to TRBJ2-5; the match to TRBD2 covers 8 bases. TRBV23-1 belongs to the ORF category, with a function that is uncertain. V gave up 9 bases and J gave up 5 bases; unmatched junction bases: 2. The CDR3 runs 11 residues. The CDR3 nucleotides read TGCGCCAGGCGGGGGGAGGAGACCCAGTACTTC. Translating it yields CARRGEETQYF.

This chain uses TRBV20-1 with TRBJ2-1, with 9 positions matching TRBD2. The CDR3 is 16 residues long. V lost 6 bases to trimming and J lost 7 bases; unmatched junction nucleotides: 16. Germline assignment: CDR1 DFQATT and CDR2 SNEGSKA (reference sequence). The chain's CDR3 is CSADGLANRKSNEQFF. CDR3 coding DNA: TGCAGTGCCGACGGACTAGCGAACAGAAAATCTAATGAGCAGTTCTTC.

This clonotype has only a few counts. The rearrangement uses TRBV5-6 and TRBJ2-1, with TRBD1 matching over 9 bases. V trimming: 2 bases; J trimming: 2 bases; junction bases outside the gene matches: 11. The CDR3 spans 18 residues. Germline loops: CDR1 SGHDT, CDR2 YYEEEE. CDR3 nucleotides: TGTGCCAGCAGCTTCCGGACAGGGGCTTTTGAGGCCTACAATGAGCAGTTCTTC. Translated: CASSFRTGAFEAYNEQFF.

This chain joins TRBV28 and TRBJ2-1, with D unclear. CDR1 MDHEN and CDR2 SYDVKM come from the germline V gene. The CDR3 totals 15 residues. V lost 1 base and J lost 8, with 15 bases in between. The CDR3 protein is CASSLYGSGPYEQFF. The CDR3 bases are TGTGCCAGCAGTTTATATGGGTCAGGTCCCTATGAGCAGTTCTTC.

In its sample, this clonotype was seen many times. CDR3 sequence (DNA): TGTGCCAGCAGCTTAGTAGCGGGATTCACAGATACGCAGTATTTT. This codes for CASSLVAGFTDTQYF. The chain carries TRBV7-2 and TRBJ2-3; 8 bases are shared with TRBD2. Germline V CDR1 and CDR2: SGHTA, FQGNSA. This CDR3 contains 15 residues. The trim removed 1 base at V and 2 bases at J, leaving 2 bases unmatched.

V and J are TRBV6-5 and TRBJ1-1; a weak D match, TRBD1 (6 bases). V gave up 3 bases and J gave up 5 bases, with 13 bases separating them. CDR1 is MNHEY and CDR2 is SVGAGI in the germline V gene. This CDR3 comprises 14 residues. The CDR3 bases are TGTGCCAGCAGTTATGGCAGGGGCTTGACTGAAGCTTTCTTT. Its translation is CASSYGRGLTEAFF.

The chain recombines TRBV25-1 with TRBJ1-2; a possible D gene is TRBD1 (5 bases). V lost 1 base to trimming and J lost 2 bases, with 5 bases between them. CDR1 is MGHDK and CDR2 is SYGVNS in the germline V gene. This CDR3 spans 13 amino acids. CDR3 sequence reads: CASSESGNYGYTF. The CDR3, as DNA: TGTGCCAGCAGTGAATCAGGGAACTATGGCTACACCTTC.

V gene TRBV11-2 combines with J gene TRBJ2-5; D is perhaps TRBD1 or TRBD2 (5 bases each). Looked up from germline, CDR1 is SGHAT and CDR2 is FQNNGV. Trimming took 1 base from V and 2 from J, leaving 11 bases between them. The CDR3 is 15 residues long. CDR3 bases: TGTGCCAGCAGCTTAGGGGCATGGGGGCAAGAGACCCAGTACTTC. Translating gives CASSLGAWGQETQYF.

This clonotype has only a few counts. The chain carries TRBV5-1 and TRBJ2-7; 7 bases fit TRBD2. CDR3 size: 14 residues. CDR1 is SGHRS, CDR2 YFSETQ, per germline. V dropped 1 base and J dropped 5; count of bases not matched to a gene: 6. CDR3 region: CASSLTGRRNEQYF. The DNA of the CDR3 is TGCGCCAGCAGCTTGACCGGGAGGCGGAACGAGCAGTACTTC.